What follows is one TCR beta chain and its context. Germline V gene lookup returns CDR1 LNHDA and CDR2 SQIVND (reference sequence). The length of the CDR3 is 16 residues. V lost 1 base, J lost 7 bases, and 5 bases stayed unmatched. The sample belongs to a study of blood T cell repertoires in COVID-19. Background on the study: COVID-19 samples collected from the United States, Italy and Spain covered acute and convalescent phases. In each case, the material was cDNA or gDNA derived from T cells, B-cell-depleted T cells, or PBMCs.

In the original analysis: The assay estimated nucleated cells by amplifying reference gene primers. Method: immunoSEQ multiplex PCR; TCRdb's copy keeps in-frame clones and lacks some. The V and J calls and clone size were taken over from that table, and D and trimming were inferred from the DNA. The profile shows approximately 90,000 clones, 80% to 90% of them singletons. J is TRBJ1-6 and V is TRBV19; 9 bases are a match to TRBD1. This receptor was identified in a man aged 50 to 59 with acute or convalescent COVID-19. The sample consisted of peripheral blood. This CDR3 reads CASSIVPTGGNSPLHF. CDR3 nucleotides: TGTGCCAGTAGTATAGTTCCGACAGGGGGGAATTCACCCCTCCACTTT.